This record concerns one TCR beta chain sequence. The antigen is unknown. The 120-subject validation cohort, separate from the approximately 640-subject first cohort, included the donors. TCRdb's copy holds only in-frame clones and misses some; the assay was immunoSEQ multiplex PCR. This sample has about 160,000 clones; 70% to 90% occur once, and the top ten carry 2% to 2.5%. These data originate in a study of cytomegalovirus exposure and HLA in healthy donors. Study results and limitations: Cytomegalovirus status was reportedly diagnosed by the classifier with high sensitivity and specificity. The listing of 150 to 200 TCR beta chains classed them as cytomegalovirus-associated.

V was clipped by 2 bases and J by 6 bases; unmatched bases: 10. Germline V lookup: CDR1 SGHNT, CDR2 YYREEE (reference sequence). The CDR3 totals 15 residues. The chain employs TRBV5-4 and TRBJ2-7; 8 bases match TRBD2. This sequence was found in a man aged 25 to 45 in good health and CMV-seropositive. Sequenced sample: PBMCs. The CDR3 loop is CASSLGTSKGLEQYF. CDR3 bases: TGTGCCAGCAGCTTAGGGACTAGTAAAGGTCTCGAGCAGTACTTC.